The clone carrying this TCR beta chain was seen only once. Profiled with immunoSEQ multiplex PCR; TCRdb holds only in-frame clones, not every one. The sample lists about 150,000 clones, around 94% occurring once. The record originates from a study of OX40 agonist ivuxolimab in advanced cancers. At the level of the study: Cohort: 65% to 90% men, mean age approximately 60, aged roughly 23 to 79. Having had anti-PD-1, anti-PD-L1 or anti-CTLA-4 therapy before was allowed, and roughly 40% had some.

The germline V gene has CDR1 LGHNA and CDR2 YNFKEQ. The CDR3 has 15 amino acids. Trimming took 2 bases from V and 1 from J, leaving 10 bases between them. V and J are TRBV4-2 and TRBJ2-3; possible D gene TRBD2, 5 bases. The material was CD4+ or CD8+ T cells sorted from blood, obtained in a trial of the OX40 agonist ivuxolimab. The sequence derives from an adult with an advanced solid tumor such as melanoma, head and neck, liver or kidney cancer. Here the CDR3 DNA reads TGTGCCAGCAGCCAAAACTTGGGAGGCACAGATACGCAGTATTTT. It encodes CASSQNLGGTDTQYF.